The present T cell receptor (beta chain) was sequenced within a study of T cell repertoires in cytomegalovirus infection (dated by TCRdb to about 2019). Regarding the study in general: Donor HLA type was relevant to the analysis, because carriage of CMV infection together with the matching HLA type was indicated by public TCR beta signatures. The paper's findings and limits, for the study overall: Carriers of CMV infection plus the relevant HLA type were discriminated by the cumulative frequency of public TCR beta family members in the study cohort and in an independent approximately 400-donor cohort. In the ex vivo response, HLA-C-restricted CMV-specific TCR beta clonotypes were dominant, and in two of eight donors the single most frequent clonotype came from this HLA-C-restricted group.

The germline V gene yields SGHVS for CDR1 and FQNEAQ for CDR2. V and J are truncated by 5 bases and 2 bases respectively, leaving an intervening sequence of 13 bases. Taken from cysteine to phenylalanine, the CDR3 has 14 residues. Of all the DNA, just the CDR3 is kept, 42 bases in frame from base 1. The sample holds many counts of this clonotype. It lacks a known antigen. No base-level quality is on record; no much larger clone is a single base apart. Reads for this sample came from an Illumina HiSeq 1500. TCRdb's own reprocessing of the public reads used fastp at Q25 and MiXCR and kept productive beta chains. Identical CDR3 proteins give one entry, which carries the most common genes and DNA. This sample gives some 240,000 distinct CDR3 sequences in total; about 18% of them show up just once. Approximately 51% of the sample is held by the ten biggest clonotypes.

The sample was CD8+ T cells from PBMCs. The source of this sequence is a human donor in good health (CMV status not recorded). Some clones in this sample may be carry-over from other donors' samples. The chain joins TRBV7-8 to TRBJ2-7; no D gene call is confident. DNA sequence: TGTGCCAGCAGCCCATGGACGGATGCCTACGAGCAGTACTTC. The resulting protein is CASSPWTDAYEQYF.